Presented here are 7 T cell receptor beta chains from one specimen sequenced in a study of T cells in Graves' hyperthyroidism and ophthalmopathy. Amplified TCR beta CDR3 regions came from RNA transcripts. TCR CDR3 underwent first-round RT-PCR with the HTBI primer set. Each CDR3 protein gets one entry after TCRdb re-called the multiplex PCR reads with MiXCR. The data contain over 650,000 distinct CDR3 sequences, roughly 45% of them singletons. Material: peripheral blood or thyroid tissue (not recorded which). All receptors derive from an adult man with Graves' disease, either hyperthyroidism or ophthalmopathy (not recorded which).

In its sample, this clonotype was seen many times. The chain links TRBV6-5 to TRBJ1-5, with D tentatively TRBD1 (6 bases). CDR3 length: 13 residues. V was trimmed by 7 bases and J by 4 bases, leaving 11 bases between them. From germline, CDR1 is MNHEY and CDR2 SVGAGI. CDR3 protein: CASMGGGNQPQHF. In nucleotides, the CDR3 is TGTGCCAGCATGGGAGGGGGGAATCAGCCCCAGCATTTT.

This clonotype has more than one count but fewer than ten. The chain is built from TRBV7-9 and TRBJ1-2, with D unclear. The length of the CDR3 is 16 residues. Trimming shortened V by 5 bases and J by 3 bases, and 19 bases separated the two germline ends. CDR1 SEHNR and CDR2 FQNEAQ come from the germline V gene (reference sequence). The CDR3 region is CASSRSPLPTYYGYTF. For the CDR3, the DNA is TGTGCCAGCAGCCGTTCACCCCTACCTACTTACTATGGCTACACCTTC.

Here the CDR3 reads CASSFLGQGRENGYTF. The CDR3 DNA is TGTGCCAGCAGTTTTTTGGGACAGGGGAGAGAAAATGGCTACACCTTC. The chain is built from TRBV12-3 or TRBV12-4 and TRBJ1-2, with 10 bases fitting TRBD1. The CDR3 is made up of 16 amino acids. V lost 3 bases to trimming and J lost 6 bases; unmatched junction nucleotides: 10.

J is TRBJ2-5 and V is TRBV3-1, with TRBD1 matching over 8 bases. The ends lost 4 bases at V and 1 base at J; junction bases unmatched: 8. There are 16 residues in the CDR3. Germline assignment: CDR1 LGHDT and CDR2 YNNKEL (reference sequence). CDR3 in DNA: TGTGCCAGCAGCCCCTTAGGGACAGGACTCCAAGAGACCCAGTACTTC. It specifies CASSPLGTGLQETQYF.

This chain uses TRBV9 with TRBJ1-2, with D tentatively TRBD1 (5 bases). With 2 bases removed from V and 4 bases from J, the gap between germline ends came to 21 bases. The CDR3 loop spans 17 amino acids. The germline CDR1 and CDR2 sequences are SGDLS and YYNGEE. In DNA form, the CDR3 reads TGTGCCAGCAGCGTGGCAGGGAGTAAGGGCGGCAGCTATGGCTACACCTTC. Translated, it gives CASSVAGSKGGSYGYTF.

V gene TRBV19 combines with J gene TRBJ2-5; 7 nucleotides agree with TRBD1. Trimming took 6 bases from V and 4 from J; bases not matched to a gene: 11. Germline V gives CDR1 LNHDA, CDR2 SQIVND (reference sequence). CDR3 length equals 15 residues. CDR3: CASRAQGTRGETQYF. The DNA for the CDR3 is TGTGCCAGTAGAGCACAGGGGACCCGCGGAGAGACCCAGTACTTC.

The chain couples TRBV19 to TRBJ1-6; TRBD1 matches at 7 bases. V lost 3 bases to trimming and J lost 6 bases; unmatched junction nucleotides: 2. In germline, CDR1 is LNHDA, CDR2 SQIVND (reference sequence). This CDR3 comprises 14 residues. This chain's CDR3 is CASSIGQANSPLHF. The CDR3 nucleotides are TGTGCCAGTAGTATTGGACAGGCTAATTCACCCCTCCACTTT.